This T cell receptor beta chain was found in a study of blood T cell repertoires in COVID-19. There are a few counts of this clone. CDR3 length equals 14 residues. The V and J ends lost 6 bases and 6 bases, in that order; junction bases with no gene match: 9. Germline CDR1 and CDR2: SGHTA and FQGNSA. Generated by immunoSEQ multiplex PCR, the TCRdb table keeps only in-frame clones and is missing some. Of about 260,000 clones in the sample, roughly 82% are singletons; the top ten hold roughly 2%. The source of this sequence is a woman aged 45-60 years who had recovered from COVID-19. The chain combines TRBV7-2 with TRBJ2-7; TRBD1 matches at 9 bases. What was sequenced was PBMCs or T cells enriched from blood (not recorded which). The CDR3 loop reads CASRKKQGASEQYF. The DNA for the CDR3 is TGTGCCAGCAGGAAAAAACAGGGGGCAAGCGAGCAGTACTTC.